The source of this TCR beta chain is a study of Ad26.COV2.S vaccination and SARS-CoV-2 variants. Deletions cut 2 bases from V and 4 bases from J, with 15 bases between. CDR1 and CDR2 from the germline V gene are LGHNA and YNFKEQ. The CDR3 is 16 amino acids. TCRdb's table, derived via immunoSEQ multiplex PCR, lists solely in-frame clones and lacks some. The sample holds about 320,000 clones, 85% to 90% seen once. Treatment specified: 15 to 20 received Ad26.COV2.S at low or high dose, single or two shots; about 5 received placebo; per-sample allocation not given. Samples analyzed were those drawn on day 63 after the first vaccine or placebo injection.

The material was peripheral blood, obtained in a trial of Ad26.COV2.S vaccine versus placebo. The chain couples TRBV4-2 to TRBJ1-3, with D hard to call. This sequence originates from a person aged 18-65 years who received the Ad26.COV2.S COVID-19 vaccine or a placebo. DNA for the CDR3: TGTGCCAGCAGCCAAAAGCCCATGATTGTCGGAAACACCATATATTTT. Translation gives CASSQKPMIVGNTIYF.